This paragraph covers one T cell receptor (beta chain) sequence. Its antigen remains unidentified. Base qualities are not provided; no much larger clone lies one nucleotide away. This record belongs to a study of blood T cell repertoires in COVID-19 (TCRdb year 2020). Describing the broader study: Samples covering the acute and convalescent phases of COVID-19 were provided by collaborators in the United States, Italy and Spain. Where HLA class I and class II types were available, the types were taken from metadata supplied by the sample provider, not from assay-based typing. The dataset comprised deeply sampled blood TCRbeta repertoires from subjects exposed to, actively infected with, or recovered from COVID-19. The prospective study material was composed of cDNA or gDNA derived from T cells, B-cell-depleted T cells, or PBMCs. The samples were drawn from the first 160 participants of the ongoing ImmuneRACE study and from 950 to 1,500 subjects provided by 6 global collaborators. The repertoires were released in a freely available public database meant as a resource for research on the immune response to SARS-CoV-2. Sample metadata almost always included a de-identified subject ID, COVID-19 status, age in years and sex.

Overall study results and their limits: Clinical and demographic metadata were provided uncurated, with the amount varying by source and participant.

Whole blood was collected in K2EDTA tubes by collaborating institutions according to the institutions' own protocols. Collaborator samples were shipped for TCRbeta analysis as frozen whole blood, isolated PBMCs, or DNA extracted from either sample type. TCRbeta CDR3 regions were amplified from genomic DNA using the immunoSEQ Assay, a bias-controlled multiplex PCR. Per the authors' processing: Nucleated cell counts per sample were estimated from amplification of reference gene primers within the assay. To quantify the absolute abundance of each unique TCRbeta CDR3 rearrangement, sequence reads were collapsed and filtered. For each sample, productive Simpson clonality was calculated as the square root of Simpson's diversity index across productive rearrangements. In TCRdb, the immuneACCESS table is reduced to in-frame sequences with V and J assigned. These tables do not hold every clone; where another copy was compared, an unresolved V gene accounts for under half, and the others remain unexplained. The DNA was the basis for D and trimming; V, J and clone size are from that table. This sample comprises some 150,000 clones, around 89% of them detected only once. 2.5% to 3.5% of the sample belongs to the ten largest clones.

The sequenced material came from peripheral blood. The TCR was taken from a woman aged 55-69 years with active COVID-19.

The CDR3 protein: CATNRLAGTDTQYF. Read as DNA, the sequence is TGTGCCACTAATCGACTAGCGGGCACAGATACGCAGTATTTT. The chain was built from TRBV19 and TRBJ2-3, with TRBD2 matching 9 junction bases. The CDR3 contains 14 residues, cysteine and phenylalanine counted. Only the CDR3 region is kept as DNA, spanning 42 bases read in frame from base 1. Here V drops 10 bases and J drops 1 base, and the junction holds 6 bases not matched to any gene. In the germline V gene (reference sequence), CDR1 corresponds to LNHDA and CDR2 to SQIVND.